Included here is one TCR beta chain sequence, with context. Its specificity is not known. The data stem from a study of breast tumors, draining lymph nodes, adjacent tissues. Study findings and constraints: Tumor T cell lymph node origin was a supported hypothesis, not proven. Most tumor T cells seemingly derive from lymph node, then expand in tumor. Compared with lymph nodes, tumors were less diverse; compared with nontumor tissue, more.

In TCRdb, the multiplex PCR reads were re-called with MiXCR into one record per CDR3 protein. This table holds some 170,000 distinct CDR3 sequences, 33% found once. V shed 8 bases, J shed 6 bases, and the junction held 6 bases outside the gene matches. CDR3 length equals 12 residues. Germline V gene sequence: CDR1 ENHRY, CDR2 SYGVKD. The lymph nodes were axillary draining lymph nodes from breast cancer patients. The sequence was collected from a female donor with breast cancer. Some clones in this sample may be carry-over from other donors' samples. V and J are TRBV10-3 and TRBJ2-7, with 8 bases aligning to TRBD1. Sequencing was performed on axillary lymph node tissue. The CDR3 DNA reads TGTGCCATCGGGACAGGACCCTGCGAGCAGTACTTC. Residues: CAIGTGPCEQYF.